The rows below give T cell receptor beta chains drawn from one sample of a study of OX40 agonist ivuxolimab in advanced cancers. Sequencing used immunoSEQ multiplex PCR; TCRdb keeps in-frame clones, though not all of them. The table includes approximately 82,000 clones, approximately 85% detected once. Sequences were derived from CD4+ or CD8+ T cells sorted from blood, sampled in a trial of the OX40 agonist ivuxolimab. These receptors originate from an adult with an advanced solid tumor such as melanoma, head and neck, liver or kidney cancer. Both conserved end residues are part of each CDR3. Each record gives: clone size, V gene, D gene, J gene, CDR3 protein, CDR3 DNA. D genes are given only for firm matches. Clone size, where shown, is once, few, many, or a class for clones that have expanded.

.	TRBV5-4	.	TRBJ1-2	CASSLEGAGYGYTF	TGTGCCAGCAGCTTGGAAGGGGCAGGGTACGGCTACACCTTC
.	TRBV6-5	.	TRBJ2-7	CASSRGQELYEQYF	TGTGCCAGCAGCAGAGGCCAGGAGCTCTACGAGCAGTACTTC
.	TRBV6-5	.	TRBJ1-2	CASSYRGRGYGYTF	TGTGCCAGCAGTTATAGGGGGAGGGGATATGGCTACACCTTC
few	TRBV28	.	TRBJ1-3	CASSSMGGYSGNTIYF	TGTGCCAGCAGCTCTATGGGGGGATATTCTGGAAACACCATATATTTT
few	TRBV2	TRBD2	TRBJ2-5	CASSVGRGQETQYF	TGTGCCAGCAGTGTAGGGCGGGGGCAAGAGACCCAGTACTTC
.	TRBV5-1	.	TRBJ2-1	CASSRAGSRNEQFF	TGCGCCAGCAGTAGAGCGGGCTCTCGGAATGAGCAGTTCTTC
.	TRBV6-5	.	TRBJ1-5	CASSYRRGGPNQPQHF	TGTGCCAGCAGTTACCGTCGGGGGGGGCCAAATCAGCCCCAGCATTTT
.	TRBV15	TRBD1	TRBJ2-2	CATSRGLGTGENTGELFF	TGTGCCACCAGCAGAGGTCTCGGGACAGGGGAGAACACCGGGGAGCTGTTTTTT
.	TRBV5-1	.	TRBJ1-4	CASSFQGSEKLFF	TGCGCCAGCAGCTTCCAGGGAAGTGAAAAACTGTTTTTT
.	TRBV4-1	TRBD1	TRBJ2-2	CASSQGTGPGELFF	TGCGCCAGCAGCCAGGGGACAGGCCCCGGGGAGCTGTTTTTT
.	TRBV7-6	.	TRBJ1-5	CASSLSREQPQHF	TGTGCCAGCAGCTTATCCAGGGAACAGCCCCAGCATTTT
.	TRBV7-2	.	TRBJ2-7	CASSLAIGREQYF	TGTGCCAGCAGCTTAGCAATCGGGCGCGAGCAGTACTTC
.	TRBV5-1	TRBD1	TRBJ1-6	CASSLEDRGASPLHF	TGCGCCAGCAGCTTGGAGGACAGGGGTGCCTCACCCCTCCACTTT
.	TRBV5-1	.	TRBJ2-7	CASSLASRGVYEQYF	TGCGCCAGCAGCTTGGCCTCCAGGGGGGTCTACGAGCAGTACTTC
once	TRBV28	.	TRBJ1-5	CASSPQDSGTRNQPQHF	TGTGCCAGCAGTCCCCAGGATTCTGGGACTCGGAATCAGCCCCAGCATTTT
few	TRBV5-5	.	TRBJ1-6	CASSLEGGRSYNSPLHF	TGTGCCAGCAGCTTGGAGGGCGGCCGATCCTATAATTCACCCCTCCACTTT
.	TRBV5-1	.	TRBJ2-3	CASSPLSDTQYF	TGCGCCAGCAGCCCCCTGAGTGATACGCAGTATTTT
.	TRBV4-3	.	TRBJ1-2	CASSQGLGRLDYGYTF	TGCGCCAGCAGCCAAGGTCTGGGACGGTTAGACTATGGCTACACCTTC
few	TRBV2	.	TRBJ1-5	CASGSRREYQPQHF	TGTGCCAGCGGCTCTAGGAGGGAGTATCAGCCCCAGCATTTT
.	TRBV7-7	TRBD2	TRBJ2-5	CASSLVGLAGGETQYF	TGTGCCAGCAGCTTAGTTGGACTAGCGGGCGGGGAGACCCAGTACTTC
.	TRBV27	.	TRBJ1-4	CASRADQNEKLFF	TGTGCCAGCAGGGCAGACCAGAATGAAAAACTGTTTTTT
.	TRBV5-4	.	TRBJ2-5	CASSSDSRETQYF	TGTGCCAGCAGCTCGGACTCCCGGGAGACCCAGTACTTC
once	TRBV30	.	TRBJ1-6	CACNTGRVIYNSPLHF	TGTGCCTGTAATACGGGGCGGGTAATCTATAATTCACCCCTCCACTTT
.	TRBV28	TRBD2	TRBJ2-1	CASSLTSGVRNEQFF	TGTGCCAGCAGCTTGACTAGCGGGGTTAGGAATGAGCAGTTCTTC
.	TRBV6-4	.	TRBJ2-1	CASSSGLGRYNEQFF	TGTGCCAGCAGTTCAGGGTTAGGGCGCTACAATGAGCAGTTCTTC
.	TRBV19	.	TRBJ2-7	CASSRPDGGYEQYF	TGTGCCAGTAGCCGACCGGACGGCGGCTACGAGCAGTACTTC
.	TRBV7-2	TRBD2	TRBJ2-1	CASSSGLAGGAEQFF	TGTGCCAGCAGCTCGGGACTAGCGGGGGGTGCTGAGCAGTTCTTC
.	TRBV19	.	TRBJ1-3	CASTLAGDAGNTIYF	TGTGCCAGTACCCTAGCCGGGGACGCGGGAAACACCATATATTTT
.	TRBV6-1	.	TRBJ1-5	CASTQAIDQPQHF	TGTGCCAGCACCCAGGCTATTGATCAGCCCCAGCATTTT
.	TRBV2	.	TRBJ2-5	CASSGHMDVETQYF	TGTGCCAGCAGCGGACATATGGATGTGGAGACCCAGTACTTC
.	TRBV5-4	.	TRBJ2-7	CASSLAPTGSPYEQYF	TGTGCCAGCAGCTTGGCTCCGACCGGGAGCCCCTACGAGCAGTACTTC
.	TRBV6-6	.	TRBJ1-1	CASSYPGKNTEAFF	TGTGCCAGCAGTTACCCCGGGAAGAACACTGAAGCTTTCTTT
few	TRBV19	.	TRBJ1-4	CASSIQGGNEKLFF	TGTGCCAGTAGTATTCAAGGTGGAAATGAAAAACTGTTTTTT
once	TRBV28	.	TRBJ1-5	CASTLGSQLYSNQPQHF	TGTGCCAGCACCCTTGGGAGTCAACTTTATAGCAATCAGCCCCAGCATTTT
.	TRBV28	.	TRBJ2-2	CASRRGGELFF	TGTGCCAGCAGGCGGGGAGGGGAGCTGTTTTTT
.	TRBV19	.	TRBJ1-3	CASSRGLTGNTIYF	TGTGCCAGTAGTCGAGGGTTAACTGGAAACACCATATATTTT
.	TRBV5-5	TRBD1	TRBJ1-5	CASSPGQGSQPQHF	TGTGCCAGCAGCCCAGGACAGGGCAGCCAGCCCCAGCATTTT
.	TRBV5-4	.	TRBJ1-1	CASSPAVGAAFF	TGTGCCAGCAGCCCCGCTGTGGGGGCAGCTTTCTTT
.	TRBV7-3	TRBD1	TRBJ1-2	CASSQGDGYTF	TGTGCCAGCAGCCAGGGGGATGGCTACACCTTC
.	TRBV19	.	TRBJ1-2	CASSMPYTEFYYGYTF	TGTGCCAGTAGTATGCCTTACACGGAATTCTACTATGGCTACACCTTC
.	TRBV19	.	TRBJ2-1	CASSSGGHSYNEQFF	TGTGCCAGTAGTAGCGGGGGACACTCCTACAATGAGCAGTTCTTC
.	TRBV5-1	TRBD2	TRBJ2-5	CASSLGSGGVHMQETQYF	TGCGCCAGCAGCTTGGGTAGCGGGGGAGTCCACATGCAAGAGACCCAGTACTTC
.	TRBV5-1	.	TRBJ2-5	CASSTGGPEETQYF	TGCGCCAGCAGTACCGGGGGGCCGGAAGAGACCCAGTACTTC
.	TRBV9	.	TRBJ1-3	CASSYLSTDPGNTIYF	TGTGCCAGCAGCTATCTTTCGACAGACCCTGGAAACACCATATATTTT
.	TRBV6-5	.	TRBJ1-1	CASSARTVRTEAFF	TGTGCCAGCAGCGCCCGGACGGTCCGCACTGAAGCTTTCTTT